This TCR beta chain was obtained from a study of blood T cell repertoires in COVID-19. The method was immunoSEQ multiplex PCR; TCRdb's version includes in-frame clones alone and lacks a portion of them. This sample has over 400,000 clones; more than 80% occur once, and the top ten carry approximately 1.5%. Sequencing was carried out using peripheral blood. This sequence originates from a woman aged 30 to 39 with active or convalescent COVID-19.

CDR3 in amino acids: CAISGLRTTGGGETQYF. As DNA, the CDR3 is TGTGCCATCAGTGGGTTACGTACGACGGGAGGGGGAGAGACCCAGTACTTC. The chain links TRBV10-3 to TRBJ2-5, with 8 bases matching TRBD2. Trimming removed 4 bases from V and 4 bases from J; junction bases left unmatched: 14. Germline CDR1 is ENHRY and CDR2 is SYGVKD. CDR3 length equals 17 residues.